Listed below are T cell receptor beta chains from one sample, sequenced in a study of blood T cells in healthy people across ages. TCRdb processed the 5' RACE reads anew with MiXCR; each CDR3 protein has one entry. The table shows 550,000 to 650,000 distinct CDR3 sequences, with about 30% occurring only once. The sequencing input was blood. These receptors were taken from a woman at least 80 years old in good health. Both conserved end residues are part of each CDR3. D genes are given only for firm matches. The size field is filled for only some rows; it gives once, few, many or a size class.

j_gene | v_gene | d_gene | abundance | CDR3nt | CDR3aa
TRBJ2-7 | TRBV6-5 | TRBD1 | many | TGTGCCAGCAGTTACTACACAGGGGCCTACGAGCAGTACTTC | CASSYYTGAYEQYF
TRBJ2-7 | TRBV7-2 | NA | NA | TGTGCCAGCAGCCGGGTGCGGTTCTACGAGCAGTACTTC | CASSRVRFYEQYF
TRBJ1-1 | TRBV7-8 | NA | few | TGTGCCAGCAGCTTATTCTCCGGACAGACCTTCACTGAAGCTTTCTTT | CASSLFSGQTFTEAFF
TRBJ1-6 | TRBV7-2 | NA | NA | TGTGCCAGCAGCGAGCAACCTTATAATTCACCCCTCCACTTT | CASSEQPYNSPLHF
TRBJ2-2 | TRBV29-1 | TRBD2 | many | TGCAGCGCCATAGCGGGGGGGCGCGGGGAGCTGTTTTTT | CSAIAGGRGELFF
TRBJ2-5 | TRBV9 | TRBD1 | many | TGTGCCAGCAGCGAGGACAGGCGACGTTCCGAGACCCAGTACTTC | CASSEDRRRSETQYF
TRBJ2-5 | TRBV20-1 | NA | many | TGCACCGCCAGGGGCGGGTACCAAGAGACCCAGTACTTC | CTARGGYQETQYF
TRBJ2-7 | TRBV3-1 | NA | NA | TGTGCCAGCAGCCAAATACAGGACTCCTACAATGAGCAGTACTTC | CASSQIQDSYNEQYF
TRBJ1-2 | TRBV7-2 | NA | many | TGTGCCAGCAGTCTTTCCCCGGGGACTAACTATGGCTACACCTTC | CASSLSPGTNYGYTF
TRBJ2-5 | TRBV11-3 | NA | many | TGTGCCAGCCGAGGGGCCGGGGAGACCCAGTACTTC | CASRGAGETQYF
TRBJ1-1 | TRBV6-6 | NA | NA | TGTGCCAGCAGTTGCTCGATGGGCTGGGGGAACACTGAAGCTTTCTTT | CASSCSMGWGNTEAFF
TRBJ1-5 | TRBV30 | TRBD1 | NA | TGTGCCTGGAGTGTTCGGGGACAGGGTTTCAATAGCAATCAGCCCCAGCATTTT | CAWSVRGQGFNSNQPQHF
TRBJ1-2 | TRBV2 | NA | many | TGTGCCAGCGGTTTGGGGCCGAACTATGGCTACACCTTC | CASGLGPNYGYTF
TRBJ1-5 | TRBV3-1 | TRBD1 | many | TGTGCCAGCAGCCCTAGAAAGGGGGCTCCCCCTCAACCCCAGCATTTT | CASSPRKGAPPQPQHF
TRBJ2-1 | TRBV20-1 | TRBD2 | many | TGCAGTGCTAGGGTACCCGGGGGGGGCCGGGATGAGCAGTTCTTC | CSARVPGGGRDEQFF
TRBJ2-7 | TRBV6-2/TRBV6-3 | NA | NA | TGTGCCAGCAGTTACTTCAGGGTCCCCTCCTACGAGCAGTACTTC | CASSYFRVPSYEQYF
TRBJ2-1 | TRBV7-2 | TRBD2 | NA | TGTGCCAGCAGCCGACTAGCGGGGGGGTGGAATGAGCAGTTCTTC | CASSRLAGGWNEQFF
TRBJ1-2 | TRBV20-1 | NA | many | TGCGGACTGACAGACACTAACTATGGCTACACCTTC | CGLTDTNYGYTF
TRBJ2-5 | TRBV7-2 | NA | many | TGTGCCAGCACCCAACCCTCCGGGGTAGAGACCCAGTACTTC | CASTQPSGVETQYF
TRBJ2-1 | TRBV7-7 | NA | few | TGTGCTAGCAGATCAGGAGGGAGTGAGCAGTTCTTC | CASRSGGSEQFF
TRBJ2-3 | TRBV5-1 | NA | NA | TGCGCCAGCAGCCCTAACTTGGGTGGGTCTACTAGCACAGATACGCAGTATTTT | CASSPNLGGSTSTDTQYF
TRBJ1-3 | TRBV12-3/TRBV12-4 | NA | NA | TGTGCCAGCAGTTTAGGTGAGGGAATTGGAAACACCATATATTTT | CASSLGEGIGNTIYF
TRBJ2-1 | TRBV9 | TRBD2 | NA | TGTGCCAGCAGCGCCGCTAGCGGCATAGGTAATGAGCAGTTCTTC | CASSAASGIGNEQFF
TRBJ2-7 | TRBV28 | NA | many | TGTGCCAGCAGTTTCAGCGGGTCCGGCTACGAGCAGTACTTC | CASSFSGSGYEQYF
TRBJ2-5 | TRBV4-3 | NA | many | TGCGCCAGCAGCCAAGAGGTCCAGGGGAGATACCAAGAGACCCAGTACTTC | CASSQEVQGRYQETQYF
TRBJ1-4 | TRBV4-3 | NA | NA | TGCGCCAGCAGCCAGGATGGGGGGAGCATCAGTGAAAAACTGTTTTTT | CASSQDGGSISEKLFF
TRBJ2-5 | TRBV12-3/TRBV12-4 | NA | NA | TGTGCCAGCAGTTTACGGGGGGCGAGATACAATGGGCAGTACTTC | CASSLRGARYNGQYF
TRBJ2-3 | TRBV7-9 | NA | few | TGTGCCAGCAGCTGGGACTTTCGGGATACGCAGTATTTT | CASSWDFRDTQYF
TRBJ2-7 | TRBV20-1 | TRBD2 | NA | TGCAGTGCTAGAGAAGCGGGAGGAATATACGAGCAGTACTTC | CSAREAGGIYEQYF
TRBJ1-5 | TRBV4-1 | NA | many | TGCGCCAGCAGCCCGACCACCAATCAGCCCCAGCATTTT | CASSPTTNQPQHF
TRBJ1-5 | TRBV7-2 | TRBD1 | many | TGTGCCAGCAGCCCCGGGACAGCCTATAGCAATCAGCCCCAGCATTTT | CASSPGTAYSNQPQHF
TRBJ2-7 | TRBV15 | TRBD1 | many | TGTGCCACCAGCAGGGACAGGGTGAGCGACGAGCAGTACTTC | CATSRDRVSDEQYF
TRBJ1-3 | TRBV19 | NA | few | TGTGCCAGTAGGACCGAATCCGTCTCTGGAAACACCATATATTTT | CASRTESVSGNTIYF
TRBJ1-2 | TRBV25-1 | NA | NA | TGTGCCAGCAGTGAATCATCCGCGGGGGGCGCAGGCGGCTACACCTTC | CASSESSAGGAGGYTF
TRBJ1-2 | TRBV12-3/TRBV12-4 | TRBD1 | NA | TGTGCCAGCAGTCGGCTCCCCGACAGGGCTTATGGCTACACCTTC | CASSRLPDRAYGYTF
TRBJ1-2 | TRBV6-6 | NA | many | TGTGCCAGCAGCACAGACGGGGCGTCGGGCTACACCTTC | CASSTDGASGYTF